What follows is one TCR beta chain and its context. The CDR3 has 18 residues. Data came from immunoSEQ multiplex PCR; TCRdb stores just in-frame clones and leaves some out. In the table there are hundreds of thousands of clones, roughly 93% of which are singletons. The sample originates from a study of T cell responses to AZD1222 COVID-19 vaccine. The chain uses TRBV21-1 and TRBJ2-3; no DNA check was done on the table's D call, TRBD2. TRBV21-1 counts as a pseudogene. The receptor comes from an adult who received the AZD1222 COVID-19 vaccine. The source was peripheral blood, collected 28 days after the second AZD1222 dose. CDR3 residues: CASSKPPPSGRITDTQYF. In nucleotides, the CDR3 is TGTGCCAGCAGCAAACCCCCCCCTAGCGGGAGGATCACAGATACGCAGTATTTT.